What follows describes a single T cell receptor beta chain. The data derive from a study of blood T cell repertoires in COVID-19. About the research overall: T cells, B-cell-depleted T cells, or PBMCs provided the cDNA or gDNA that served as material.

Methods used by the authors: Nucleated cell counts were estimated from reference gene primer amplification. TCRdb's table, derived via immunoSEQ multiplex PCR, lists solely in-frame clones and lacks some. The V and J calls and clone size come from that table; D and trimming were worked out from the DNA. The table lists 20,000 to 30,000 clones, approximately 90% of them singletons. Germline CDR1 LNHNV, CDR2 YYDKDF (reference sequence). This CDR3 has 14 amino acids. V was clipped by 0 bases and J by 7 bases, with 7 bases between them. The rearrangement joins TRBV15 to TRBJ1-6; D gene unclear. Sequencing used peripheral blood. The origin of this receptor is a human donor in a cohort sampled during active COVID-19. CDR3 coding DNA: TGTGCCACCAGCAGAGATGGCGGGAATTCACCCCTCCACTTT. Translation gives CATSRDGGNSPLHF. The full variable domain, its missing parts supplied by reference TRBV15 and TRBJ1-6, is DAMVIQNPRYQVTQFGKPVTLSCSQTLNHNVMYWYQQKSSQAPKLLFHYYDKDFNNEADTPDNFQSRRPNTSFCFLDIRSPGLGDTAMYLCATSRDGGNSPLHFGNGTRLTVT.